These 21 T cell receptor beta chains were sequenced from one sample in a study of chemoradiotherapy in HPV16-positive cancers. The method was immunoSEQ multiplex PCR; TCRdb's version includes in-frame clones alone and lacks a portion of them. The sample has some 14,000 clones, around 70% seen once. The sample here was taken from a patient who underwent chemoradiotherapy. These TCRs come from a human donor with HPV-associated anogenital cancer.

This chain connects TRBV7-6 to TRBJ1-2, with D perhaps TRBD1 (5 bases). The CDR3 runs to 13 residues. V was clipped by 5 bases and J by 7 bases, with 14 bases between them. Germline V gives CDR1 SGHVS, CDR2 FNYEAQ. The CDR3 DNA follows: TGTGCCAGCAGCACCGGGACCGCCAGTGGCTACACCTTC. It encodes CASSTGTASGYTF.

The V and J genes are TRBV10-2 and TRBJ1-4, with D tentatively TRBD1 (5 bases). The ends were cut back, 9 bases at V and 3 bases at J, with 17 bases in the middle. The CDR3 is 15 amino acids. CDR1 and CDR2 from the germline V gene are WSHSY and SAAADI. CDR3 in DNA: TGCGCCAGTAAACGGGCAATGGGGGCTAATGAAAAACTGTTTTTT. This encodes CASKRAMGANEKLFF.

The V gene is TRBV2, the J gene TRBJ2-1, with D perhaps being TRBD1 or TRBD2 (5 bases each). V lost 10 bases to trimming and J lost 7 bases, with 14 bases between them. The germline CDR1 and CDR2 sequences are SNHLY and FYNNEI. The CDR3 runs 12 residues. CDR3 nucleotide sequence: TGTGCCACCAATAGAGGGGTGAATGAGCAGTTCTTC. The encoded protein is CATNRGVNEQFF. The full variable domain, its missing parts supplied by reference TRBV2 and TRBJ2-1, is EPEVTQTPSHQVTQMGQEVILRCVPISNHLYFYWYRQILGQKVEFLVSFYNNEISEKSEIFDDQFSVERPDGSNFTLKIRSTKLEDSAMYFCATNRGVNEQFFGPGTRLTVL.

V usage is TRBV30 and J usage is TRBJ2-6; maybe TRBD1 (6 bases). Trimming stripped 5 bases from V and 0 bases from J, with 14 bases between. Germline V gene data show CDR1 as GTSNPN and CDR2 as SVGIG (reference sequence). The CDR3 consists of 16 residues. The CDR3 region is CAWEKTGISGANVLTF. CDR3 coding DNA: TGTGCCTGGGAAAAAACAGGGATCTCTGGGGCCAACGTCCTGACTTTC.

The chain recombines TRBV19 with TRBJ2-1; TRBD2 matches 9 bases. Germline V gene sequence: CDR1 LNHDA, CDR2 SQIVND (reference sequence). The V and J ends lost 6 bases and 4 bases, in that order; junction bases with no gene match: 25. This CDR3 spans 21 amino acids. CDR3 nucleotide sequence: TGTGCCAGTAGCCCCCCCACGGCCAGGGGTCATTGGAGCGGGGGGTACAATGAGCAGTTCTTC. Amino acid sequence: CASSPPTARGHWSGGYNEQFF.

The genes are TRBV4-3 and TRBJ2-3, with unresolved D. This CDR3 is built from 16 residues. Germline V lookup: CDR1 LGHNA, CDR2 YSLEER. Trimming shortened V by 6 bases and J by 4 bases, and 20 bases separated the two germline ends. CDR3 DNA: TGCGCCAGCAGTCCCCGACCGGGTGAGAAGGCAGATACGCAGTATTTT. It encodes CASSPRPGEKADTQYF.

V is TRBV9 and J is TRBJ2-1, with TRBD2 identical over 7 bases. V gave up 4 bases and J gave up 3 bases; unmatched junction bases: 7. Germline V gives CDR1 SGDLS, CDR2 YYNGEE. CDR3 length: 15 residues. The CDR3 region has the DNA TGTGCCAGCAGCCCTTTGGGGGGGGACTACAATGAGCAGTTCTTC. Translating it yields CASSPLGGDYNEQFF. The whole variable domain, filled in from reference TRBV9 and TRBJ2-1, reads DSGVTQTPKHLITATGQRVTLRCSPRSGDLSVYWYQQSLDQGLQFLIQYYNGEERAKGNILERFSAQQFPDLHSELNLSSLELGDSALYFCASSPLGGDYNEQFFGPGTRLTVL.

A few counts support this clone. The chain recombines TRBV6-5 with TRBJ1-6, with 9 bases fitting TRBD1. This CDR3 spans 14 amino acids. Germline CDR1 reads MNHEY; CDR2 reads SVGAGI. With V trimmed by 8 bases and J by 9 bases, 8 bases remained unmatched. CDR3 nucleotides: TGTGCCAGCGGAAGACAGGGGGGCGGTTCACCCCTCCACTTT. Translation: CASGRQGGGSPLHF.

CDR3 coding DNA: TGTGCCAGTAGTATATTTGGTCAGCCCCAGCATTTT. Its protein is CASSIFGQPQHF. This chain links TRBV19 with TRBJ1-5, with unresolved D. Between the trimmed V and J ends, which lost 2 bases and 6 bases, there was a span of 5 bases. The CDR3 runs 12 residues. Per germline, CDR1 LNHDA and CDR2 SQIVND (reference sequence). Looking up the rest from reference TRBV19 and TRBJ1-5 gives the full variable domain: DGGITQSPKYLFRKEGQNVTLSCEQNLNHDAMYWYRQDPGQGLRLIYYSQIVNDFQKGDIAEGYSVSREKKESFPLTVTSAQKNPTAFYLCASSIFGQPQHFGDGTRLSIL.

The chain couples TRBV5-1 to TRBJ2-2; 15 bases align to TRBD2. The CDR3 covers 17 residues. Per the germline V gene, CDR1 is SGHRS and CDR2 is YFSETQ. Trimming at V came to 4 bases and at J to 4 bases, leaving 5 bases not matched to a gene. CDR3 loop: CASSPPGLAGGTGELFF. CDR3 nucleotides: TGCGCCAGCAGCCCCCCGGGACTAGCGGGGGGCACCGGGGAGCTGTTTTTT. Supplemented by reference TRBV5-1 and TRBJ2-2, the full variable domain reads KAGVTQTPRYLIKTRGQQVTLSCSPISGHRSVSWYQQTPGQGLQFLFEYFSETQRNKGNFPGRFSGRQFSNSRSEMNVSTLELGDSALYLCASSPPGLAGGTGELFFGEGSRLTVL.

This chain's CDR3 is CAWSVGGASHEQYF. In nucleotides, the CDR3 is TGTGCCTGGAGTGTTGGGGGGGCCAGCCACGAGCAGTACTTC. V and J are TRBV30 and TRBJ2-7; perhaps TRBD2 as D (7 bases). This CDR3 has 14 amino acids. The germline V gene encodes CDR1 GTSNPN and CDR2 SVGIG (reference sequence). Trimming took 0 bases from V and 5 from J, leaving 14 bases between them.

The DNA for the CDR3 is TGTGCCAGCAGCTTTGACGGCTACGAGCAGTACTTC. Protein product: CASSFDGYEQYF. The chain has TRBV7-2 and TRBJ2-7; no reliable D call. Germline V gives CDR1 SGHTA, CDR2 FQGNSA. The CDR3 is 12 amino acids. V dropped 3 bases and J dropped 3 bases, with 6 bases sitting between them.

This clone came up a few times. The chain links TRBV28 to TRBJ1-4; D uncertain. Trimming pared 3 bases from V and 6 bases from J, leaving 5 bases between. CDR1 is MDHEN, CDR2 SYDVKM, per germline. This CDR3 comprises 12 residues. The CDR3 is CASSFTDEKLFF. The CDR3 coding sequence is TGTGCCAGCAGTTTTACAGATGAAAAACTGTTTTTT.

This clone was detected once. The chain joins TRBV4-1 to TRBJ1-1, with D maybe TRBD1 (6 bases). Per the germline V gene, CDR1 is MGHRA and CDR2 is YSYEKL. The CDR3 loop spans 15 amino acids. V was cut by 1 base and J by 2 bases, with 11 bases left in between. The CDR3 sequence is CASSQGSGGNTEAFF. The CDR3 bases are TGCGCCAGCAGCCAAGGGTCCGGGGGCAACACTGAAGCTTTCTTT.

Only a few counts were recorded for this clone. The CDR3 DNA reads TGCGCCAGCAGCCAAGATCGAGAGGGGAACTATGGCTACACCTTC. The encoded protein is CASSQDREGNYGYTF. The rearrangement links TRBV4-1 to TRBJ1-2, with D tentatively TRBD1 (5 bases). This CDR3 spans 15 amino acids. CDR1 and CDR2 (germline): MGHRA, YSYEKL. V dropped 0 bases and J dropped 2 bases, with 10 bases sitting between them.

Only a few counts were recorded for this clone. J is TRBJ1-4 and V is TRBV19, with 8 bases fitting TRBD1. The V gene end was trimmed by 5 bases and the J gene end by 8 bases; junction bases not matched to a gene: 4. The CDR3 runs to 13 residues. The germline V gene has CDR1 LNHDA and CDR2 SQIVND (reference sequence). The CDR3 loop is CASSSGDREKLFF. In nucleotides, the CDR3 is TGTGCCAGTAGTTCCGGGGACAGGGAAAAACTGTTTTTT. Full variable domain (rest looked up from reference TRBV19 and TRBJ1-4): DGGITQSPKYLFRKEGQNVTLSCEQNLNHDAMYWYRQDPGQGLRLIYYSQIVNDFQKGDIAEGYSVSREKKESFPLTVTSAQKNPTAFYLCASSSGDREKLFFGSGTQLSVL.

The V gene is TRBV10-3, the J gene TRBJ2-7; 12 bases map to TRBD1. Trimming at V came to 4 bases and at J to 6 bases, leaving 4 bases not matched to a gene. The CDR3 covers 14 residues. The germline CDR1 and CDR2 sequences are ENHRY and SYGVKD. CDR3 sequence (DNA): TGTGCCATCAGTGTAGGGACAGGGGGCCTCGAGCAGTACTTC. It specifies CAISVGTGGLEQYF.

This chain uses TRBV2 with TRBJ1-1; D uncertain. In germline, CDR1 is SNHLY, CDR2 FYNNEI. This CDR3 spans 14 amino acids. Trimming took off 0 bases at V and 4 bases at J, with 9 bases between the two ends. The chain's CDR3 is CASSEAGSGTEAFF. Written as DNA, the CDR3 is TGTGCCAGCAGTGAAGCAGGGTCGGGCACTGAAGCTTTCTTT.

Here the CDR3 reads CASSFSSPAEKLFF. In DNA form, the CDR3 reads TGTGCCAGCAGTTTTAGTTCACCGGCTGAAAAACTGTTTTTT. The V call is TRBV27, the J call TRBJ1-4; D gene ambiguous. Trimming pared 3 bases from V and 7 bases from J, leaving 12 bases between. CDR1 is MNHEY and CDR2 is SMNVEV in the germline V gene (reference sequence). The CDR3 loop spans 14 amino acids. Drawing the rest from reference TRBV27 and TRBJ1-4, the complete variable domain is EAQVTQNPRYLITVTGKKLTVTCSQNMNHEYMSWYRQDPGLGLRQIYYSMNVEVTDKGDVPEGYKVSRKEKRNFPLILESPSPNQTSLYFCASSFSSPAEKLFFGSGTQLSVL.

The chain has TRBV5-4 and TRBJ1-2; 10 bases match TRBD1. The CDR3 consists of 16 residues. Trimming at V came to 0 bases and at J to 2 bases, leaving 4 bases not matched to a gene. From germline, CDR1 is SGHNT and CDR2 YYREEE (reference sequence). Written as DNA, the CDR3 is TGTGCCAGCAGCTTGGTCCCGGGACAGGGGAACTATGGCTACACCTTC. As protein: CASSLVPGQGNYGYTF.

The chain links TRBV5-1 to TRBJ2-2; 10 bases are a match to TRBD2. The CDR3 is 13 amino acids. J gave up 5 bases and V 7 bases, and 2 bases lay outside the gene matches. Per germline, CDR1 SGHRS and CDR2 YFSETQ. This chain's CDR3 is CASSGLATGELFF. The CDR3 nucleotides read TGCGCCAGCTCGGGACTAGCGACCGGGGAGCTGTTTTTT.